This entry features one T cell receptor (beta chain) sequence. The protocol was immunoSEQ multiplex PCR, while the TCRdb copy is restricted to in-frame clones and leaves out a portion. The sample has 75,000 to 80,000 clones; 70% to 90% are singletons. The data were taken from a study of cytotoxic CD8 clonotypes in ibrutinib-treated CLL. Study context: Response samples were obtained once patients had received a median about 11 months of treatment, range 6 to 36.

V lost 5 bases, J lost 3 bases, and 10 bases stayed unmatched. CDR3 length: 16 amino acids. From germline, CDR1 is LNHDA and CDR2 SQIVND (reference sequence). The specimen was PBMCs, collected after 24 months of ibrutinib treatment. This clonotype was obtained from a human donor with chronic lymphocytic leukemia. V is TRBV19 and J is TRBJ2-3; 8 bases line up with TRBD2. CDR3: CASSPVAGKPTDTQYF. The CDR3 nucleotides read TGTGCCAGTAGTCCTGTAGCGGGAAAGCCAACAGATACGCAGTATTTT.